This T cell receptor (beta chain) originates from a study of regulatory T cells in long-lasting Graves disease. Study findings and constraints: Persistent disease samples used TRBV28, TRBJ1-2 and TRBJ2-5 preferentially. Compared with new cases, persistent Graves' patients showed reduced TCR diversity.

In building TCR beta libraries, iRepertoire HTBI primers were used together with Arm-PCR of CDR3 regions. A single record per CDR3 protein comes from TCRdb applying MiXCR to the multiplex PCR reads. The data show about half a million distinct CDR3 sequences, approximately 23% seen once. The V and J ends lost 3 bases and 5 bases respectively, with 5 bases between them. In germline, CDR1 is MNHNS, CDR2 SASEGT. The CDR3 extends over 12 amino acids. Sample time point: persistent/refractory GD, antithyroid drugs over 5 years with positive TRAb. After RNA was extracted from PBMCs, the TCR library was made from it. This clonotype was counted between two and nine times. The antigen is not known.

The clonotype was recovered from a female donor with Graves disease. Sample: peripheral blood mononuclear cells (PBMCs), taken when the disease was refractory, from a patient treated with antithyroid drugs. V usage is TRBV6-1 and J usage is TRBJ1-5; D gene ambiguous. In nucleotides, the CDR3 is TGTGCCAGCAGTGAGTTGGATCAGCCCCAGCATTTT. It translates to CASSELDQPQHF.